Below are 5 T cell receptor beta chains sequenced from a single sample in a study of T cell repertoires in cytomegalovirus infection. From the reads, TCRdb called clonotypes with MiXCR, one entry per CDR3 protein. The table lists roughly 180,000 distinct CDR3 sequences, about 18% of them singletons. Sequencing was performed on CD8+ T cells from PBMCs. The receptors shown here come from a human donor in good health (CMV status not recorded). Some clones in this sample may be carry-over from other donors' samples.

The chain has TRBV7-9 and TRBJ2-7; 7 nucleotides align to TRBD1. CDR1 SEHNR and CDR2 FQNEAQ come from the germline V gene (reference sequence). Trimming removed 6 bases from V and 3 bases from J; junction bases left unmatched: 11. This CDR3 spans 15 amino acids. The CDR3 region has the DNA TGTGCCAGCAGTTCCGACAGGGATCGTCTCTACGAGCAGTACTTC. Its protein is CASSSDRDRLYEQYF.

The gene calls are TRBV11-2 and TRBJ1-2; D is unclear. This CDR3 spans 15 amino acids. Germline values: CDR1 SGHAT, CDR2 FQNNGV. The V gene lost 1 base and the J gene lost 5 bases, with 14 bases spanning the gap. DNA of the CDR3: TGTGCCAGCAGCTTAGTAGGCCGATCCCTTTATGGCTACACCTTC. It translates to CASSLVGRSLYGYTF. The entire variable domain, with the rest obtained from reference TRBV11-2 and TRBJ1-2, is as follows: EAGVAQSPRYKIIEKRQSVAFWCNPISGHATLYWYQQILGQGPKLLIQFQNNGVVDDSQLPKDRFSAERLKGVDSTLKIQPAKLEDSAVYLCASSLVGRSLYGYTFGSGTRLTVV.

This clonotype was seen repeatedly, ten times or more. The chain combines TRBV7-6 with TRBJ2-3; no definite D call. V dropped 0 bases and J dropped 6 bases, with 4 bases sitting between them. This CDR3 is 12 amino acids long. Germline values: CDR1 SGHVS, CDR2 FNYEAQ. The chain's CDR3 is CASSLAMDTQYF. Written as DNA, the CDR3 is TGTGCCAGCAGCTTAGCCATGGATACGCAGTATTTT. Combining the CDR3 with reference TRBV7-6 and TRBJ2-3 gives the whole variable domain GAGVSQSPRYKVTKRGQDVALRCDPISGHVSLYWYRQALGQGPEFLTYFNYEAQQDKSGLPNDRFSAERPEGSISTLTIQRTEQRDSAMYRCASSLAMDTQYFGPGTRLTVL.

This sequence joins TRBV14 and TRBJ2-2, with D tentatively TRBD2 (7 bases). Trimming took off 0 bases at V and 4 bases at J, with 12 bases between the two ends. Germline V CDR1 and CDR2: SGHDN, FVKESK. CDR3 length: 16 residues. CDR3 bases: TGTGCCAGCAGCCAAGAATGGGGGGGGCGCACCGGGGAGCTGTTTTTT. Protein sequence: CASSQEWGGRTGELFF.

The J gene is TRBJ2-7, the V gene TRBV12-3 or TRBV12-4; 7 bases fit TRBD1. The length of the CDR3 is 14 residues. J lost 3 bases, V lost 6 bases, and 8 bases had no gene match. CDR3 sequence: CASSPGTDNYEQYF. CDR3 bases: TGTGCCAGCAGCCCCGGGACAGACAACTACGAGCAGTACTTC.